Shown below are 29 T cell receptor beta chains from a single sample sequenced in a study of blood T cell repertoires in COVID-19. Profiled with immunoSEQ multiplex PCR; TCRdb holds only in-frame clones, not every one. This table holds about 180,000 clones, 70% to 85% found once. Sequencing was performed on PBMCs or T cells enriched from blood (not recorded which). The receptors stem from a man over 45 who had recovered from COVID-19.

The V call is TRBV20-1, the J call TRBJ1-1; possibly TRBD1 for D (5 bases). The CDR3 is 14 residues long. Germline V lookup: CDR1 DFQATT, CDR2 SNEGSKA (reference sequence). V lost 3 bases to trimming and J lost 4 bases, with 15 bases between them. The CDR3 region is CSASNQGRVTEAFF. DNA of the CDR3: TGCAGTGCTAGTAATCAGGGAAGAGTCACTGAAGCTTTCTTT.

The CDR3 sequence: CASAFFGQGVKTQYF. The CDR3 DNA reads as TGTGCCAGCGCCTTTTTTGGACAGGGGGTTAAGACCCAGTACTTC. The chain has TRBV2 and TRBJ2-5, with 10 bases matching TRBD1. This CDR3 is 15 amino acids long. Germline V lookup: CDR1 SNHLY, CDR2 FYNNEI. The J segment lost 6 bases and the V segment lost 8 bases, leaving 12 bases of the junction unmatched.

V is TRBV5-1 and J is TRBJ2-7; D call uncertain. V shed 0 bases and J shed 2 bases, with 9 bases lying between them. The CDR3 has 14 residues. The germline gives CDR1 SGHRS, CDR2 YFSETQ. In DNA, the CDR3 is TGCGCCAGCAGCTTGGTTGCAGGTACCTACGAGCAGTACTTC. This translates into CASSLVAGTYEQYF.

Concerning this clone itself: The sample holds other DNA sequences that translate to the same CDR3. The genes are TRBV5-1 and TRBJ2-3; TRBD1 matches at 10 bases. The J segment lost 1 base and the V segment lost 4 bases, leaving 3 bases of the junction unmatched. Germline CDR1 and CDR2: SGHRS and YFSETQ. The CDR3 length is 15 residues. This CDR3 is CASSLGQGGTDTQYF. CDR3 sequence (DNA): TGCGCCAGCAGCCTAGGACAGGGGGGCACAGATACGCAGTATTTT. The variable domain in full, with the rest retrieved from reference TRBV5-1 and TRBJ2-3, is KAGVTQTPRYLIKTRGQQVTLSCSPISGHRSVSWYQQTPGQGLQFLFEYFSETQRNKGNFPGRFSGRQFSNSRSEMNVSTLELGDSALYLCASSLGQGGTDTQYFGPGTRLTVL.

The CDR3 DNA sequence: TGTGCTAGTGGTACTCGCCCAGGGGGCTATGGCTACACCTTC. Protein product: CASGTRPGGYGYTF. The chain links TRBV12-5 to TRBJ1-2; TRBD1 matches at 7 bases. Germline trimming cut 5 bases from V and 4 bases from J; bases unmatched to any gene: 7. CDR1 and CDR2 from the germline V gene are LGHNT and FRNRAP. CDR3 length equals 14 residues.

The rearrangement joins TRBV2 to TRBJ1-6, with TRBD1 as a possible D gene (6 bases). In germline, CDR1 is SNHLY, CDR2 FYNNEI. V was cut by 11 bases and J by 5 bases, with 13 bases left in between. CDR3 length: 13 amino acids. The CDR3 DNA reads TGTGCCTCAGGGGCGGATCATAATTCACCCCTCCACTTT. As protein: CASGADHNSPLHF.

The chain has TRBV10-3 and TRBJ1-2; 10 positions match TRBD1. Trimming at V came to 4 bases and at J to 6 bases, leaving 2 bases not matched to a gene. This CDR3 has 13 residues. Per the germline V gene, CDR1 is ENHRY and CDR2 is SYGVKD. CDR3 sequence: CAISGQGADGYTF. CDR3 nucleotide sequence: TGTGCCATCAGTGGACAGGGGGCGGATGGCTACACCTTC.

This chain joins TRBV30 and TRBJ1-4; no firm D call. The CDR3 consists of 13 residues. Trimming pared 2 bases from V and 5 bases from J, leaving 9 bases between. Germline V lookup: CDR1 GTSNPN, CDR2 SVGIG (reference sequence). CDR3: CAWSRSFNEKLFF. CDR3 coding DNA: TGTGCCTGGAGTCGGTCCTTCAATGAAAAACTGTTTTTT.

The chain links TRBV11-2 to TRBJ2-1; 7 bases are shared with TRBD2. V trimming: 1 base; J trimming: 3 bases; junction bases outside the gene matches: 3. CDR1 and CDR2 (germline): SGHAT, FQNNGV. CDR3 length: 15 residues. CDR3 residues: CASSLGQRGYNEQFF. CDR3 sequence (DNA): TGTGCCAGCAGCTTAGGCCAGCGGGGCTACAATGAGCAGTTCTTC.

The chain uses TRBV7-9 and TRBJ2-3; tentative D call: TRBD1 (6 bases). The germline gives CDR1 SEHNR, CDR2 FQNEAQ (reference sequence). There are 17 residues in the CDR3. V was shortened by 6 bases and J by 2 bases, with 21 bases between the two germline ends. The CDR3 sequence: CASRPKQGPLNTDTQYF. In nucleotides, the CDR3 is TGTGCCAGCAGACCAAAACAGGGACCACTTAACACAGATACGCAGTATTTT.

CDR3 sequence reads: CASSPQGVSSYEQYF. DNA of the CDR3: TGTGCCAGCTCACCACAGGGGGTTTCCTCCTACGAGCAGTACTTC. The chain combines TRBV18 with TRBJ2-7; weak D call: TRBD1 (6 bases). V was pared by 1 base and J by 0 bases, with 10 bases between. CDR3 length: 15 amino acids. Germline V gives CDR1 KGHSH, CDR2 LQKENI.

The chain joins TRBV10-3 to TRBJ2-3, with D possibly matching TRBD2 (6 bases). Germline loops: CDR1 ENHRY, CDR2 SYGVKD. With 2 bases removed from V and 6 bases from J, the gap between germline ends came to 15 bases. The CDR3 length is 15 residues. The CDR3 loop reads CAISERSGDPDTQYF. The CDR3 nucleotides read TGTGCCATCAGTGAGCGGTCGGGGGATCCCGATACGCAGTATTTT.

The rearrangement links TRBV5-8 to TRBJ2-1, with 8 bases aligning to TRBD2. The CDR3 runs to 17 residues. V gave up 0 bases and J gave up 3 bases; unmatched junction bases: 8. CDR1 is SGHTS, CDR2 YDEGEE, per germline. The CDR3 bases are TGTGCCAGCAGCTTGGCCGGTAGCGGGGCTCTCTACAATGAGCAGTTCTTC. Its translation: CASSLAGSGALYNEQFF.

The chain couples TRBV7-8 to TRBJ1-2; tentative D call: TRBD1 (5 bases). The length of the CDR3 is 14 residues. The germline V gene has CDR1 SGHVS and CDR2 FQNEAQ. The V gene lost 1 base and the J gene lost 3 bases, with 9 bases spanning the gap. The CDR3 region is CASSLDGGDYGYTF. The CDR3 DNA reads TGTGCCAGCAGCTTAGACGGGGGGGACTATGGCTACACCTTC.

This sequence joins TRBV5-1 and TRBJ1-1; TRBD1 aligns across 9 bases. Germline loops: CDR1 SGHRS, CDR2 YFSETQ. Unmatched junction bases numbered 4, after V lost 7 bases and J lost 0 bases. CDR3 length: 14 amino acids. As DNA, the CDR3 is TGCGCCAGCTCGACAGGGGGTATGAACACTGAAGCTTTCTTT. It encodes CASSTGGMNTEAFF.

The chain uses TRBV2 and TRBJ1-4; 8 nucleotides agree with TRBD1. The CDR3 spans 15 residues. V trimming: 7 bases; J trimming: 8 bases; junction bases outside the gene matches: 12. Germline V lookup: CDR1 SNHLY, CDR2 FYNNEI. This CDR3 reads CASTQGWTGIEKLFF. CDR3 nucleotide sequence: TGTGCCAGCACCCAAGGTTGGACAGGGATCGAAAAACTGTTTTTT.

This chain uses TRBV2 with TRBJ1-5; TRBD1 agrees at 9 bases. CDR1 is SNHLY, CDR2 FYNNEI, per germline. CDR3 size: 15 residues. V trimming: 6 bases; J trimming: 3 bases; junction bases outside the gene matches: 6. The CDR3 region is CASSDTGGSNQPQHF. The CDR3 DNA follows: TGTGCCAGCAGCGATACAGGGGGCTCCAATCAGCCCCAGCATTTT.

The genes are TRBV28 and TRBJ1-1; D is ambiguous. The CDR3 consists of 11 residues. V shed 4 bases and J shed 5 bases, with 5 bases lying between them. Germline-derived CDR1 and CDR2 are MDHEN and SYDVKM. Written as DNA, the CDR3 is TGTGCCAGCAGTTACGGTACTGAAGCTTTCTTT. This sequence encodes CASSYGTEAFF.

This sequence joins TRBV24-1 and TRBJ2-3; D is possibly TRBD2 (5 bases). Trimming pared 4 bases from V and 0 bases from J, leaving 7 bases between. The CDR3 totals 14 residues. The V gene's germline CDR1 is KGHDR and CDR2 SFDVKD. The CDR3: CATSDPGSTDTQYF. The CDR3 bases are TGTGCCACCAGTGACCCGGGGAGCACAGATACGCAGTATTTT.

J is TRBJ1-5 and V is TRBV5-4; 10 positions match TRBD1. From germline, CDR1 is SGHNT and CDR2 YYREEE (reference sequence). V lost 4 bases and J lost 4; bases outside the gene matches: 5. CDR3 length equals 15 residues. The CDR3 loop reads CASSAGTGVNQPQHF. CDR3 coding DNA: TGTGCCAGCAGCGCCGGGACAGGGGTAAATCAGCCCCAGCATTTT.

The chain couples TRBV10-3 to TRBJ2-7; a weak D match, TRBD2 (6 bases). The CDR3 loop spans 14 amino acids. V gave up 2 bases and J gave up 5 bases, with 13 bases separating them. CDR1 ENHRY and CDR2 SYGVKD come from the germline V gene. CDR3 nucleotide sequence: TGTGCCATCAGTGAGGCTGGCGGGATCGACGAGCAGTACTTC. Translated: CAISEAGGIDEQYF.

This chain connects TRBV5-8 to TRBJ2-5; D might be TRBD1 (6 bases). Trimming removed 1 base from V and 6 bases from J, with 13 bases in between. This CDR3 has 14 amino acids. Germline V gene data show CDR1 as SGHTS and CDR2 as YDEGEE. CDR3 in amino acids: CASSLNRVSKTQYF. The DNA for the CDR3 is TGTGCCAGCAGCTTGAACAGGGTATCGAAGACCCAGTACTTC.

The chain joins TRBV27 to TRBJ1-2; D is perhaps TRBD1 (6 bases). CDR1 and CDR2 from the germline V gene are MNHEY and SMNVEV (reference sequence). The CDR3 consists of 13 residues. V lost 1 base and J lost 8, with 11 bases in between. CDR3 sequence: CASSLWGGDGYTF. The DNA of the CDR3 is TGTGCCAGCAGTTTATGGGGGGGCGACGGCTACACCTTC.

The chain links TRBV6-5 to TRBJ1-2; unclear D gene. CDR1 is MNHEY and CDR2 is SVGAGI in the germline V gene. Trimming removed 10 bases at V and 1 base at J, with 19 bases between. This CDR3 contains 15 residues. The CDR3 DNA is TGTGCCACCGGTCCGTACGGGTCTGATAACTATGGCTACACCTTC. It translates to CATGPYGSDNYGYTF.

This clone showed up just a few times. The chain recombines TRBV5-1 with TRBJ1-4; TRBD1 matches at 7 bases. Germline V gene sequence: CDR1 SGHRS, CDR2 YFSETQ. Germline trimming cut 4 bases from V and 5 bases from J; bases unmatched to any gene: 8. The CDR3 is 15 amino acids. The CDR3 region is CASSSRQGINEKLFF. CDR3 nucleotides: TGCGCCAGCAGCAGCCGACAGGGAATAAATGAAAAACTGTTTTTT.

The rearrangement links TRBV10-2 to TRBJ2-7; weak D call: TRBD2 (6 bases). Trimming left V 2 bases short and J 0 bases short, with 11 bases between. CDR3 length equals 15 residues. CDR1 is WSHSY and CDR2 is SAAADI in the germline V gene. The CDR3 DNA reads TGCGCCAGCAGTGAGGTACCGGGACTCTCCTACGAGCAGTACTTC. Translation gives CASSEVPGLSYEQYF.

The gene calls are TRBV5-1 and TRBJ1-1; 7 bases agree with TRBD1. The ends lost 4 bases at V and 0 bases at J; junction bases unmatched: 6. This CDR3 comprises 15 residues. CDR1 and CDR2 from the germline V gene are SGHRS and YFSETQ. The CDR3 reads CASSVDRAVNTEAFF. CDR3 coding DNA: TGCGCCAGCAGCGTAGACAGGGCGGTGAACACTGAAGCTTTCTTT.

This clone turned up a few times. CDR3 amino acids: CASSPQQGNQPQHF. CDR3 DNA: TGTGCCAGTAGCCCTCAACAAGGCAATCAGCCCCAGCATTTT. The gene calls are TRBV19 and TRBJ1-5; D gene unclear. Trimming stripped 6 bases from V and 2 bases from J, with 11 bases between. CDR1 is LNHDA and CDR2 is SQIVND in the germline V gene (reference sequence). The CDR3 covers 14 residues.

The chain carries TRBV6-5 and TRBJ1-4; D remains unclear. The CDR3 is 15 residues long. The V end lost 2 bases, the J end lost 8 bases, and 15 bases lay between the germline ends. Germline CDR1 MNHEY, CDR2 SVGAGI. CDR3 sequence: CASSYGGVGGEKLFF. CDR3 coding DNA: TGTGCCAGCAGTTACGGCGGGGTTGGCGGAGAAAAACTGTTTTTT.